One sample yielded the 7 T cell receptor beta chains listed below, sequenced in a study of blood T cell repertoires in COVID-19. The data were produced by immunoSEQ multiplex PCR, yet TCRdb's version contains in-frame clones alone and is incomplete. In the table there are some 20,000 clones, approximately 86% of which are singletons. The source material was peripheral blood. These receptor sequences come from a human donor with acute or convalescent COVID-19. The donor label of this sample is uncertain.

The chain is built from TRBV18 and TRBJ1-5; 7 nucleotides line up with TRBD1. V shed 1 base, J shed 7 bases, and the junction held 4 bases outside the gene matches. CDR1 KGHSH and CDR2 LQKENI come from the germline V gene. The CDR3 totals 14 residues. CDR3 sequence reads: CASSPLRQGQPQHF. The CDR3 DNA reads as TGTGCCAGCTCACCACTAAGACAGGGACAGCCCCAGCATTTT.

The chain joins TRBV5-4 to TRBJ2-7, with D possibly TRBD1 on 6 matching bases. V dropped 1 base and J dropped 5 bases, with 13 bases sitting between them. The CDR3 contains 14 residues. Germline loops: CDR1 SGHNT, CDR2 YYREEE (reference sequence). The CDR3 region is CASSLQGRRNEQYF. The CDR3 nucleotides read TGTGCCAGCAGCTTGCAGGGGCGGAGGAACGAGCAGTACTTC.

This rearrangement joins TRBV20-1 to TRBJ1-2; weak D call: TRBD1 (5 bases). From germline, CDR1 is DFQATT and CDR2 SNEGSKA (reference sequence). The CDR3 covers 14 residues. V was shortened by 3 bases and J by 1 base, with 12 bases between the two germline ends. The CDR3 DNA reads as TGCAGTGCTAGTCCCAGGGAGGATAACTATGGCTACACCTTC. Translated, it gives CSASPREDNYGYTF.

In its sample, this clone was seen a few times. This sequence joins TRBV7-2 and TRBJ1-5; 7 bases agree with TRBD1. Germline V gene lookup returns CDR1 SGHTA and CDR2 FQGNSA. The CDR3 has 15 amino acids. The V segment lost 8 bases and the J segment 0 bases; nucleotides outside the gene matches: 7. The CDR3 nucleotides read TGTGCCAGCCGGCGACAGGGATATAGCAATCAGCCCCAGCATTTT. It specifies CASRRQGYSNQPQHF.

This chain connects TRBV18 to TRBJ2-3; a weak D match, TRBD1 (5 bases). The CDR3 is made up of 15 amino acids. The ends were cut back, 2 bases at V and 0 bases at J, with 9 bases in the middle. Germline loops: CDR1 KGHSH, CDR2 LQKENI. In DNA, the CDR3 is TGTGCCAGCTCACCAGACGGACAAAGCACAGATACGCAGTATTTT. It encodes CASSPDGQSTDTQYF.

The chain combines TRBV4-3 with TRBJ2-2; 7 bases map to TRBD2. The V gene end was trimmed by 0 bases and the J gene end by 5 bases; junction bases not matched to a gene: 6. This CDR3 is 16 amino acids long. Germline V gene lookup returns CDR1 LGHNA and CDR2 YSLEER. CDR3 sequence (DNA): TGCGCCAGCAGCCAAGATTACGGGCGGGAGACCGGGGAGCTGTTTTTT. It yields the protein CASSQDYGRETGELFF.

The DNA of the CDR3 is TGTGCCAGCAGCTTTTTGGGGGGGGGCACCGGGGAGCTGTTTTTT. Its translation is CASSFLGGGTGELFF. The chain uses TRBV11-1 and TRBJ2-2; 7 positions agree with TRBD2. The CDR3 runs 15 residues. V dropped 3 bases and J dropped 4; count of bases not matched to a gene: 5. The V gene's germline CDR1 is SGHAT and CDR2 FQDESV (reference sequence).